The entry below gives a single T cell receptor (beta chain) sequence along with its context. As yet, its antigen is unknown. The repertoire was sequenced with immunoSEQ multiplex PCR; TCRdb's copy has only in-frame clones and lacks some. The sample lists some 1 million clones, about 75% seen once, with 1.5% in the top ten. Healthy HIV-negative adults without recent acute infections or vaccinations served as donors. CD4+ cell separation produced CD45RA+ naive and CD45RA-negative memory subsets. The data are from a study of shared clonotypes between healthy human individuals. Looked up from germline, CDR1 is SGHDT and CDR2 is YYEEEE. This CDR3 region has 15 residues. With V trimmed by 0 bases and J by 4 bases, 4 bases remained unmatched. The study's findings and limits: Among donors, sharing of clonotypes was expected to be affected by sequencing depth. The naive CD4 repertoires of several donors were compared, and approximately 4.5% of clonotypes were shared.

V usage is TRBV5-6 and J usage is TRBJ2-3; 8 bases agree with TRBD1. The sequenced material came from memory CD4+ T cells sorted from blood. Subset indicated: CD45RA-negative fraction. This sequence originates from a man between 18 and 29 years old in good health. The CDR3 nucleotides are TGTGCCAGCAGCTTGGGGACAGGGAAGGCAGATACGCAGTATTTT. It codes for CASSLGTGKADTQYF. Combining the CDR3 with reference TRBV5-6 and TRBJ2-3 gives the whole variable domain DAGVTQSPTHLIKTRGQQVTLRCSPKSGHDTVSWYQQALGQGPQFIFQYYEEEERQRGNFPDRFSGHQFPNYSSELNVNALLLGDSALYLCASSLGTGKADTQYFGPGTRLTVL.